This T cell receptor (beta chain) was captured in a study of cytomegalovirus exposure and HLA in healthy donors. Regarding the study as a whole: Follow-up analysis found HLA locus-dependent TCR association rates, highest for DRB1 and lowest for HLA-C. Some public TCRs appeared in many individuals, while most sequences were rare. TRBV6-2, TRBV6-3 and some other V segments were unresolvable in 87-base-pair reads. No immune exposure information besides CMV serostatus was available.

Trimming cost V 6 bases and J 2 bases; bases outside gene matches: 7. There are 15 residues in the CDR3. Germline values: CDR1 MDHEN, CDR2 SYDVKM. PCR was performed using 60 Vbeta and 13 Jbeta primers. TCRdb keeps only in-frame clones here, not all; method: immunoSEQ multiplex PCR. The table includes some 130,000 clones, 77% detected once. Comments on this clone: Its target is not known.

The sequencing input was PBMCs. This sequence joins TRBV28 and TRBJ1-3, with 7 bases identical to TRBD1. The receptor was isolated from a male donor in good health and CMV-seropositive. The chain's CDR3 is CASSRDSGAGNTIYF. The CDR3 bases are TGTGCCAGCAGCCGGGACAGTGGAGCTGGAAACACCATATATTTT.